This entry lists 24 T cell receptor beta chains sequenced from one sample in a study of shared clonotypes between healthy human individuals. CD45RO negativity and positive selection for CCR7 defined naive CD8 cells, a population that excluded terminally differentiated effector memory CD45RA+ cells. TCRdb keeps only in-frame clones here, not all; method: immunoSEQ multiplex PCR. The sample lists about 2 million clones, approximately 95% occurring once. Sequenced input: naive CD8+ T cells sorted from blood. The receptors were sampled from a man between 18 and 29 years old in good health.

The CDR3 bases are TGCAGCGTTGAAGATGGGACTAGCGGACGTGCTAGCACAGATACGCAGTATTTT. Its protein is CSVEDGTSGRASTDTQYF. The chain carries TRBV29-1 and TRBJ2-3; the match to TRBD2 covers 11 bases. V gave up 0 bases and J gave up 0 bases; unmatched junction bases: 8. The CDR3 has 18 amino acids. Germline CDR1 SQVTM, CDR2 ANQGSEA.

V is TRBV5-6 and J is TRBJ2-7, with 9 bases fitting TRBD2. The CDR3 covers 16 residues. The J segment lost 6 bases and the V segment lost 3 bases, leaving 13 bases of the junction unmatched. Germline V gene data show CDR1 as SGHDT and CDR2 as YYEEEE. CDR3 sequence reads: CASSSQTGGGAFEQYF. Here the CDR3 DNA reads TGTGCCAGCAGCTCCCAAACTGGCGGGGGGGCGTTCGAGCAGTACTTC.

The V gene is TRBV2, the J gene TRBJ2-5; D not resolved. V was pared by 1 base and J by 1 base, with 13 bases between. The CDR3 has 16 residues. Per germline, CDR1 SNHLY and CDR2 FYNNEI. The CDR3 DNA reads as TGTGCCAGCAGTGAAGAACGGAGAAAAATCCAAGAGACCCAGTACTTC. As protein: CASSEERRKIQETQYF. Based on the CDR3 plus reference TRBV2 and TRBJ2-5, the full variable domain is EPEVTQTPSHQVTQMGQEVILRCVPISNHLYFYWYRQILGQKVEFLVSFYNNEISEKSEIFDDQFSVERPDGSNFTLKIRSTKLEDSAMYFCASSEERRKIQETQYFGPGTRLLVL.

The CDR3 spells CASSQEAQTGWDTEAFF. The CDR3 DNA follows: TGCGCCAGCAGCCAAGAAGCCCAGACAGGGTGGGACACTGAAGCTTTCTTT. The chain couples TRBV4-1 to TRBJ1-1; TRBD1 aligns across 7 bases. CDR1 is MGHRA, CDR2 YSYEKL, per germline. The length of the CDR3 is 17 residues. V lost 0 bases, J lost 3 bases, and 10 bases stayed unmatched.

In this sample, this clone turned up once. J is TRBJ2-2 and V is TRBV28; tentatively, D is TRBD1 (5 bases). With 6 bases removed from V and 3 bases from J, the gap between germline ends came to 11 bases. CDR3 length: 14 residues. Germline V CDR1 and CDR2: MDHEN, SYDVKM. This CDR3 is CASSLRDYTGELFF. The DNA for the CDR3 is TGTGCCAGCAGCCTCAGGGATTACACCGGGGAGCTGTTTTTT.

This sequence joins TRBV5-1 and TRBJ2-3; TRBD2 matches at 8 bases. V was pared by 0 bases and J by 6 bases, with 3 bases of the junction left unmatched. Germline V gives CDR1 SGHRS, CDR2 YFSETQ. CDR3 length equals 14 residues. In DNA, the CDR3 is TGCGCCAGCAGCTTGGAGACTAGCGTGGATACGCAGTATTTT. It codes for CASSLETSVDTQYF. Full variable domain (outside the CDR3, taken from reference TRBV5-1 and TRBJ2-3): KAGVTQTPRYLIKTRGQQVTLSCSPISGHRSVSWYQQTPGQGLQFLFEYFSETQRNKGNFPGRFSGRQFSNSRSEMNVSTLELGDSALYLCASSLETSVDTQYFGPGTRLTVL.

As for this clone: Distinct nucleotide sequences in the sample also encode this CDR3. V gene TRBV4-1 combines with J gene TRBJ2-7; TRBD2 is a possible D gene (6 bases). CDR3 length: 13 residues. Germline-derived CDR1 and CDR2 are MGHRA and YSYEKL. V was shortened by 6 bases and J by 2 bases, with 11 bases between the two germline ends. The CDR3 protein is CASSSGLPYEQYF. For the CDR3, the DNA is TGCGCCAGCAGTAGCGGTCTTCCCTACGAGCAGTACTTC.

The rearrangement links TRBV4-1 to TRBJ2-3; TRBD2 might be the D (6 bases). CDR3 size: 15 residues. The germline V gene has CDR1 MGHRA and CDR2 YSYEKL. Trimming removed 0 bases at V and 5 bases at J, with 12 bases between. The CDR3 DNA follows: TGCGCCAGCAGCCAAGATAGGAGGGATGGAGATACGCAGTATTTT. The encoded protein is CASSQDRRDGDTQYF.

CDR3 protein: CAIGDTQYF. DNA for the CDR3: TGTGCCATCGGGGATACGCAGTATTTT. The gene calls are TRBV10-3 and TRBJ2-3; D uncertain. Germline-derived CDR1 and CDR2 are ENHRY and SYGVKD. V lost 8 bases and J lost 6, with 3 bases in between. The CDR3 runs to 9 residues.

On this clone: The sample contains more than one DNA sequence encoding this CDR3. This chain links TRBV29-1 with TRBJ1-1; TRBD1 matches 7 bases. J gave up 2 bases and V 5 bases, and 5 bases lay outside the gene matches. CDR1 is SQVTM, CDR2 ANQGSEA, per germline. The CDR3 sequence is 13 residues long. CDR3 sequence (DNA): TGCAGCGTTCCAGGGGGTCTTAACACTGAAGCTTTCTTT. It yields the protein CSVPGGLNTEAFF.

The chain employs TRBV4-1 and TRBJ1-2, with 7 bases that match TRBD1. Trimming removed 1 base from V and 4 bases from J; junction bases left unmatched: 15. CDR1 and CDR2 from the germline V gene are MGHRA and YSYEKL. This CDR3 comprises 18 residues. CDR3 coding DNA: TGCGCCAGCAGCCAAGCCCCACCCCCTGGGACAGCCTTCTATGGCTACACCTTC. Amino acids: CASSQAPPPGTAFYGYTF.

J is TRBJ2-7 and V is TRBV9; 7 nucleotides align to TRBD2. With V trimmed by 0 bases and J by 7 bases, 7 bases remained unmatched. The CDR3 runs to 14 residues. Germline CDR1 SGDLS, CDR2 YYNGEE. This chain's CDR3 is CASSVAAGVGEQYF. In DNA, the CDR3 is TGTGCCAGCAGCGTAGCTGCGGGAGTAGGGGAGCAGTACTTC.

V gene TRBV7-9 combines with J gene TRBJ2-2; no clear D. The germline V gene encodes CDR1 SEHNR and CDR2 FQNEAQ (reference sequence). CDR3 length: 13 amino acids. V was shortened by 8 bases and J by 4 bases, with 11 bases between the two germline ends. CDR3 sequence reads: CASPRRGTGELFF. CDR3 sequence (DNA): TGTGCCAGCCCCCGGCGAGGCACCGGGGAGCTGTTTTTT.

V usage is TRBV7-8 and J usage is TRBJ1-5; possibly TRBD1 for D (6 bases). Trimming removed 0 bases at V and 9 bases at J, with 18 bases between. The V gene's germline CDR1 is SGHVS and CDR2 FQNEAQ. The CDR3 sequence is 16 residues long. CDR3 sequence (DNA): TGTGCCAGCAGCTTAGCGTTCGGCGGGGGGGCGCTGCCCCAGCATTTT. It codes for CASSLAFGGGALPQHF.

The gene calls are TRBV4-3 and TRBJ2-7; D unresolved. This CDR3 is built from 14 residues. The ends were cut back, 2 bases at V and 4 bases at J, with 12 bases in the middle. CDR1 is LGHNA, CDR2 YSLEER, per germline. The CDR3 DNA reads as TGCGCCAGCAGCCAAACTGCTGACCGGTACGAGCAGTACTTC. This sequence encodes CASSQTADRYEQYF.

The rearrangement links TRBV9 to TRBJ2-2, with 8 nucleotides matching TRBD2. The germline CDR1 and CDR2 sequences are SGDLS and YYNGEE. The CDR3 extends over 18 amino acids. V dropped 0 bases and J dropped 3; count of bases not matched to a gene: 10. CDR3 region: CASSVASSGRGYTGELFF. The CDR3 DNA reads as TGTGCCAGCAGCGTAGCGTCCAGCGGGAGAGGGTACACCGGGGAGCTGTTTTTT.

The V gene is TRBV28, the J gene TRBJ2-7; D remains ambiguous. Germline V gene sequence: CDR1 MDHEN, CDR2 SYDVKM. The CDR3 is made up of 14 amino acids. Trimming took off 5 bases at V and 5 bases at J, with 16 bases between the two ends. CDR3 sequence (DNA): TGTGCCAGCAGTCTGAGGTTGTCTCGGAACGAGCAGTACTTC. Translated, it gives CASSLRLSRNEQYF. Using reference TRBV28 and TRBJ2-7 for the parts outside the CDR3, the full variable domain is DVKVTQSSRYLVKRTGEKVFLECVQDMDHENMFWYRQDPGLGLRLIYFSYDVKMKEKGDIPEGYSVSREKKERFSLILESASTNQTSMYLCASSLRLSRNEQYFGPGTRLTVT.

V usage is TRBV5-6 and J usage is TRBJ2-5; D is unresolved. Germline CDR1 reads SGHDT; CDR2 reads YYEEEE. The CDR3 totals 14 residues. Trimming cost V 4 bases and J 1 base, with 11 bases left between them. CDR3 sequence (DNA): TGTGCCAGCAGCCACACCCTTCTCCAAGAGACCCAGTACTTC. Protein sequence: CASSHTLLQETQYF.

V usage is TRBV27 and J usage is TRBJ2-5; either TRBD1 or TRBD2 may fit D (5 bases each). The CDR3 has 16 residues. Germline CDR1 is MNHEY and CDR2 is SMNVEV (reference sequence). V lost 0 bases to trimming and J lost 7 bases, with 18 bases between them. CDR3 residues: CASSLSPGAAVGTQYF. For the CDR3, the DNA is TGTGCCAGCAGTTTATCGCCCGGGGCAGCCGTTGGGACCCAGTACTTC.

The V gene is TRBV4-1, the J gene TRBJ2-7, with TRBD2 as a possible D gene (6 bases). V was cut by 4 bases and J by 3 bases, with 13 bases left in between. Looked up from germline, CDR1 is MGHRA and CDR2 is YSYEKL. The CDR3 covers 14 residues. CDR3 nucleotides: TGCGCCAGCAGCCCCCGGGACTCCAACTACGAGCAGTACTTC. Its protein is CASSPRDSNYEQYF.

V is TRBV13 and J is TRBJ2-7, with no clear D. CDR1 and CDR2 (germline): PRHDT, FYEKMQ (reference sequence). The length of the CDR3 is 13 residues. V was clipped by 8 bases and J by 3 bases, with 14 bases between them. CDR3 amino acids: CASALGRDYEQYF. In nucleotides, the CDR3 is TGTGCCAGCGCGCTGGGCAGAGACTACGAGCAGTACTTC.

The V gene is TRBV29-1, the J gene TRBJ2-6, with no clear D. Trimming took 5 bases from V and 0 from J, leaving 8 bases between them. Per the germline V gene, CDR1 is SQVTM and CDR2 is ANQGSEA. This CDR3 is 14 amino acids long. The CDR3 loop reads CSVIRGSGANVLTF. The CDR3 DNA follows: TGCAGCGTTATTAGAGGCTCTGGGGCCAACGTCCTGACTTTC.

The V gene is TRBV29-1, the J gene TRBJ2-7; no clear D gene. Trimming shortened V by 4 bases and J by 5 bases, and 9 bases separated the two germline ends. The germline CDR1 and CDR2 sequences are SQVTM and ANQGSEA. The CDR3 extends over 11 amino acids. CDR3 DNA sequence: TGCAGCGTTGGGAGTAACAACGAGCAGTACTTC. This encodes CSVGSNNEQYF.

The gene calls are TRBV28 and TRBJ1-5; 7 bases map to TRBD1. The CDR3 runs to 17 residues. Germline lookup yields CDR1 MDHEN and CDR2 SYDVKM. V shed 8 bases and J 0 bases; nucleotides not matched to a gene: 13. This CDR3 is CASYGTETKDSNQPQHF. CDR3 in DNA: TGTGCCAGCTACGGGACAGAGACTAAAGATAGCAATCAGCCCCAGCATTTT.